These T cell receptor beta chains were read from a single sample in a study of CD8 T cells in ankylosing spondylitis. A single record per CDR3 protein comes from TCRdb applying MiXCR to the 5' RACE reads. The table records around 150,000 distinct CDR3 sequences, approximately 20% of them present only once. Sequenced material: blood, either unsorted or a sorted T cell fraction (not recorded which). The receptors shown here come from a male donor with ankylosing spondylitis or in good health (not recorded which). The CDR3 runs from the conserved cysteine through the conserved F or W. The order of the fields is clone size, J gene, D gene, CDR3 length, V gene, CDR3 DNA, CDR3 protein. A D gene is named only where the DNA matches it firmly. Where a row states a size, it is once, few, many or the class of an expanded clone; other rows omit it.

.	TRBJ1-5	.	16	TRBV2	TGTGCCAGCAGTCCAGTTACTCCAGGGACCAATCACCCCCAGCATTTT	CASSPVTPGTNHPQHF
few	TRBJ1-3	.	13	TRBV30	TGTGCCTGGAGTCAAGGCAGTGGAAACACCATATATTTT	CAWSQGSGNTIYF
many	TRBJ2-2	TRBD1	18	TRBV5-1	TGCGCCAGCAGCTTGGAAGCCCGGGACAGGGTAAACACCGGGGAGCTGTTTTTT	CASSLEARDRVNTGELFF
once	TRBJ2-1	TRBD2	14	TRBV29-1	TGCAGCGTGGATGCGGGAGGGCCCTACAATGAGCAGTTCTTC	CSVDAGGPYNEQFF
few	TRBJ1-1	.	13	TRBV29-1	TGCAGCGTTGGAGTACATGCGAACACTGAAGCTTTCTTT	CSVGVHANTEAFF
few	TRBJ1-1	.	13	TRBV5-1	TGCGCCAGCAGCTTTCGGCCCCTGGCTGAAGCTTTCTTT	CASSFRPLAEAFF
many	TRBJ2-3	TRBD2	14	TRBV20-1	TGCAGTGCAACAACAACTAGCGGTCCAGATACGCAGTATTTT	CSATTTSGPDTQYF
few	TRBJ2-5	TRBD2	13	TRBV19	TGTGCCACTGCCTCTAGCGGGAGATCGGGGCAGTACTTC	CATASSGRSGQYF
many	TRBJ2-7	TRBD2	15	TRBV5-1	TGCGCCAGCAGCTTGGTCGCTAGCGGTACCTACGAGCAGTACTTC	CASSLVASGTYEQYF
.	TRBJ1-1	.	13	TRBV7-9	TGTGCCAGCAGCCTCGCCCCAGGGCCTGAAGCTTTCTTT	CASSLAPGPEAFF
many	TRBJ2-5	.	15	TRBV5-1	TGCGCCAGCAGCTTGAATGGACAGATCCAAGAGACCCAGTACTTC	CASSLNGQIQETQYF
many	TRBJ2-7	.	14	TRBV6-1	TGTGCCAGCAGCACCACCACAGGACCCTACGAGCAGTACTTC	CASSTTTGPYEQYF
.	TRBJ2-4	TRBD2	19	TRBV4-1	TGCGCCAGCAGCCAAGTTGGGGTTGGGCCTAGCGGGGCCAAAAACATTCAGTACTTC	CASSQVGVGPSGAKNIQYF
few	TRBJ1-1	TRBD1	13	TRBV7-8	TGTGCCAGCAGCGGACAGGGAGTGGCTGAAGCTTTCTTT	CASSGQGVAEAFF
.	TRBJ1-5	.	16	TRBV23-1	TGCGCCAGCAGTCAAAAAGGCGGCCAGCACAATCAGCCCCAGCATTTT	CASSQKGGQHNQPQHF
many	TRBJ2-2	TRBD1	15	TRBV6-1	TGTGCCAGCAGACGGGACAGGGGGAACACCGGGGAGCTGTTTTTT	CASRRDRGNTGELFF